These T cell receptor beta chains were read from a single sample in a study of blood T cell repertoires in COVID-19. The assay was immunoSEQ multiplex PCR, and TCRdb's table has in-frame clones only and misses some. The table has 30,000 or so clones, roughly 78% seen once. The sample consisted of peripheral blood. These receptors came from a man older than 75 with active or convalescent COVID-19. CDR3s include the opening cysteine and the closing phenylalanine or tryptophan. A D gene is named only where the DNA matches it firmly. The size of a clone is reported for some rows only, either as once, few or many, or as a class for expanded clones.

size,D,J,V,DNA,CDR3
.,.,TRBJ2-7,TRBV18,TGTGCCAGCTCACGAGGACAGAATAAGGGGGAGCAGTACTTC,CASSRGQNKGEQYF
once,.,TRBJ1-1,TRBV19,TGTGCCAGTAGTATTCGGACTAACACTGAAGCTTTCTTT,CASSIRTNTEAFF
.,TRBD1,TRBJ1-1,TRBV2,TGTGCCAGCGGGAGGGGAGGGACAGGGGGAAACACTGAAGCTTTCTTT,CASGRGGTGGNTEAFF
once,.,TRBJ1-3,TRBV5-6,TGTGCCAGCAGCTTGGCTGGGACAAGATCTGGAAACACCATATATTTT,CASSLAGTRSGNTIYF
.,TRBD1,TRBJ2-7,TRBV7-9,TGTGCCAGCAGCTGGGGGACAGGCTCGCAAGAGCAGTACTTC,CASSWGTGSQEQYF
.,.,TRBJ2-3,TRBV20-1,TGCAGTGCTAGTCGCGGAGGGCCAGATACGCAGTATTTT,CSASRGGPDTQYF
.,TRBD1,TRBJ2-7,TRBV6-5,TGTGCCGGAAGAACAGGGGGTGGAGAGCAGTACTTC,CAGRTGGGEQYF
.,TRBD2,TRBJ2-1,TRBV7-2,TGTGCCAGCAGCTTAGCCGGGACATGGACTAGCGGGGCCTACAATGAGCAGTTCTTC,CASSLAGTWTSGAYNEQFF
few,TRBD1,TRBJ2-7,TRBV5-1,TGCGCCAGCAGCTGGGACAGCTCCTACGAGCAGTACTTC,CASSWDSSYEQYF
.,TRBD2,TRBJ2-1,TRBV14,TGTGCCAGCAGCCTGGGACGGCGGGTCGAGGATCTAGCGGGAACCCTAAATGAGCAGTTCTTC,CASSLGRRVEDLAGTLNEQFF
once,.,TRBJ1-1,TRBV4-1,TGCGCCAGCAGCCAAACACGGAACACTGAAGCTTTCTTT,CASSQTRNTEAFF
once,TRBD2,TRBJ2-1,TRBV10-3,TGTGCCATCAGTGAGTCGGGTTCACTAGCGGGAATGGTCCGGGAGCAGTTCTTC,CAISESGSLAGMVREQFF
few,TRBD1,TRBJ1-6,TRBV2,TGTGCCAGGAGGACGGGACAGGGGGCCTATAATTCACCCCTCCACTTT,CARRTGQGAYNSPLHF
.,TRBD1,TRBJ1-4,TRBV7-9,TGTGCCAGCAGGAGGACAGGGAGGGGGGAAAAACTGTTTTTT,CASRRTGRGEKLFF
.,.,TRBJ2-7,TRBV11-1,TGTGCCAGCAGCCGATCCGAGGATTACGAGCAGTACTTC,CASSRSEDYEQYF
.,.,TRBJ1-2,TRBV18,TGTGCCAGCTCGGGGCAGGATAACTATGGCTACACCTTC,CASSGQDNYGYTF
.,.,TRBJ1-4,TRBV10-3,TGTGCCATCAGTGACGACAGAACGCAATCTAATGAAAAACTGTTTTTT,CAISDDRTQSNEKLFF
.,TRBD2,TRBJ2-5,TRBV5-1,TGCGCCAGCAGCTACGGGGAGGGGAGGGAGACCCAGTACTTC,CASSYGEGRETQYF
few,.,TRBJ2-5,TRBV19,TGTGCCAGTAGTATTGTAGAGGACAGGAGGGCGACCCAGTACTTC,CASSIVEDRRATQYF
once,TRBD1,TRBJ1-6,TRBV4-2,TGTGCCAGCAGGATACAGGGGTCGGATTCACCCCTCCACTTT,CASRIQGSDSPLHF
few,TRBD1,TRBJ1-5,TRBV18,TGTGCCAGCTCATCGGACAGGGAGCAGCCCCAGCATTTT,CASSSDREQPQHF
.,TRBD2,TRBJ2-7,TRBV3-1/TRBV3-2,TGTGCCAGCAGCCAGGGGACTAGTGCGAACGAGCAGTACTTC,CASSQGTSANEQYF
.,TRBD2,TRBJ2-1,TRBV12-3/TRBV12-4,TGTGCCAGCAGTAGGGAGCGGGAGGCTGAGCAGTTCTTC,CASSREREAEQFF
few,.,TRBJ1-6,TRBV5-1,TGCGCCAGCAGCTTGGGTAGCGAGGGCTCCTATAATTCACCCCTCCACTTT,CASSLGSEGSYNSPLHF
.,TRBD1,TRBJ2-2,TRBV19,TGTGCCAGTAGTACCACCTTTGGGACAGGGACCGGGGAGCTGTTTTTT,CASSTTFGTGTGELFF
once,TRBD1,TRBJ2-3,TRBV28,TGTGCCAGCAGTTCGGGACAGGCAAGCACAGATACGCAGTATTTT,CASSSGQASTDTQYF
few,TRBD2,TRBJ2-1,TRBV27,TGTGCCAGCACGGCTTCCGGAGCGGGGAGCAATGAGCAGTTCTTC,CASTASGAGSNEQFF
.,.,TRBJ1-5,TRBV4-1,TGCGCCAGCAGCCTCAATAGGGGAAGCAATCAGCCCCAGCATTTT,CASSLNRGSNQPQHF
once,.,TRBJ1-4,TRBV3-1/TRBV3-2,TGTGCCAGCAGCCCGACAGTCACTAATGAAAAACTGTTTTTT,CASSPTVTNEKLFF
.,.,TRBJ2-3,TRBV10-3,TGTGCCATCAGGCCGGGACTCCGCACAGATACGCAGTATTTT,CAIRPGLRTDTQYF
.,TRBD2,TRBJ2-5,TRBV3-1/TRBV3-2,TGTGCCAGCAGCCAAAGATCCGGGACTAGCGGGAGTCGAGAGACCCAGTACTTC,CASSQRSGTSGSRETQYF
medium-sized,TRBD1,TRBJ2-1,TRBV19,TGTGCCAGTAGTATACAAGGGGGCAACGATGAGCAGTTCTTC,CASSIQGGNDEQFF
.,.,TRBJ1-1,TRBV7-9,TGTGCCAGCAGCCCGCAGGGTATGAACACTGAAGCTTTCTTT,CASSPQGMNTEAFF
.,TRBD2,TRBJ2-1,TRBV7-9,TGTGCCAGCAGCTTACCCCCCAGACTAGCGGGATATCTCAATGAGCAGTTCTTC,CASSLPPRLAGYLNEQFF
.,.,TRBJ1-1,TRBV5-6,TGTGCCAGCAGCTTGGCCCAGACTGTCTCTAAAGCTTTCTTT,CASSLAQTVSKAFF
.,TRBD2,TRBJ2-7,TRBV29-1,TGCAGCGTTGTCTTGGGACTAGCGGGGGCCGAGCAGTACTTC,CSVVLGLAGAEQYF
.,.,TRBJ2-7,TRBV6-1,TGTGCCAGCAGTGAAGGGACAGCCTACGAGCAGTACTTC,CASSEGTAYEQYF
.,.,TRBJ1-1,TRBV5-5,TGTGCCAGCAGCCGGTCTGGAGCTCCGCAAGCTTTCTTT,CASSRSGAPQAFF
.,.,TRBJ1-2,TRBV30,TGTGCCTGGGAACAAAATGGCTACACCTTC,CAWEQNGYTF
.,.,TRBJ2-3,TRBV19,TGTGCCAGTAGCCATCAGGGGATCTTGAATACGCAGTATTTT,CASSHQGILNTQYF
.,TRBD1,TRBJ1-1,TRBV19,TGTGCCAGTAGTAGGGGATGGGGACAGGGAGCGAACACTGAAGCTTTCTTT,CASSRGWGQGANTEAFF
once,.,TRBJ1-1,TRBV15,TGTGCCACCAGCAGAGATCGGGGTACAGGGACTGAAGCTTTCTTT,CATSRDRGTGTEAFF
.,TRBD2,TRBJ2-1,TRBV5-1,TGCGCCAGCCTTCGGACTAGCGGGGACAATGAGCAGTTCTTC,CASLRTSGDNEQFF
.,TRBD2,TRBJ2-1,TRBV7-3,TGTGCCAGCAGCTTAATGGCTAGCGGGATCCAGAATGAGCAGTTCTTC,CASSLMASGIQNEQFF
few,TRBD2,TRBJ2-1,TRBV6-6,TGTGCCAGCAGTTACTTGGGACTAGCATCTGAGCAGTTCTTC,CASSYLGLASEQFF
few,TRBD1,TRBJ1-1,TRBV12-3/TRBV12-4,TGTGCCAGCAGTAGCGACAGGGACCCTGAAGCTTTCTTT,CASSSDRDPEAFF
.,TRBD2,TRBJ2-5,TRBV7-3,TGTGCCAGCAGCTTACAAGCGGGAGGGCGGGAGACCCAGTACTTC,CASSLQAGGRETQYF
.,TRBD1,TRBJ2-1,TRBV4-3,TGCGCCAGCAGCCAAGACGCACTCCGTCAGGGGGCGCGATACAATGAGCAGTTCTTC,CASSQDALRQGARYNEQFF
.,.,TRBJ1-1,TRBV24-1,TGTGCCACCAGTGATTCACAAGCGACTGAAGCTTTCTTT,CATSDSQATEAFF
once,.,TRBJ2-3,TRBV15,TGTGCCACCAGCAGAGATCCACGGTCCACAGATACGCAGTATTTT,CATSRDPRSTDTQYF
.,.,TRBJ2-7,TRBV5-1,TGCGCCAGCAGCTTAGCCACCCTCTCTTACGAGCAGTACTTC,CASSLATLSYEQYF